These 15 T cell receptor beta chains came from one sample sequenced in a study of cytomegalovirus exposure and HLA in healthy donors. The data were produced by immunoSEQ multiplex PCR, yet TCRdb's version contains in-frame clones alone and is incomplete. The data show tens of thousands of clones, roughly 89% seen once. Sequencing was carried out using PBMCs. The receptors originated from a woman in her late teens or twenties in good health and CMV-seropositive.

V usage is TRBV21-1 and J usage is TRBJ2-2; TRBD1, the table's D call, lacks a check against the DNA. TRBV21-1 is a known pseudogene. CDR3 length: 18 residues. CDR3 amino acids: CASSYPRTVGYLAGELFF. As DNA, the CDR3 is TGTGCCAGCAGCTACCCCCGGACAGTCGGTTATCTAGCTGGGGAGCTGTTTTTT.

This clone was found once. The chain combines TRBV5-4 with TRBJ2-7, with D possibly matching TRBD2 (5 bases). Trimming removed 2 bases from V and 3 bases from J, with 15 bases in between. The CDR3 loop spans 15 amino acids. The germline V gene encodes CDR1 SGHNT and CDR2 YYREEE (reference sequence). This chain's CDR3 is CASSFGDYPDYEQYF. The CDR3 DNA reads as TGTGCCAGCAGCTTCGGCGACTATCCAGACTACGAGCAGTACTTC.

The CDR3 spells CASSYGTPNEQFF. DNA of the CDR3: TGTGCCAGCAGCTACGGGACTCCCAATGAGCAGTTCTTC. The V call is TRBV5-6, the J call TRBJ2-1; weak D call: TRBD2 (6 bases). Germline lookup yields CDR1 SGHDT and CDR2 YYEEEE. The CDR3 covers 13 residues. V shed 3 bases and J shed 6 bases, with 10 bases lying between them.

This CDR3 reads CSARLAGREQYF. CDR3 nucleotides: TGCAGCGCAAGACTAGCGGGACGCGAGCAGTACTTC. The rearrangement joins TRBV29-1 to TRBJ2-7, with 11 bases identical to TRBD2. The CDR3 is 12 residues long. The ends lost 7 bases at V and 6 bases at J; junction bases unmatched: 5. Germline V lookup: CDR1 SQVTM, CDR2 ANQGSEA.

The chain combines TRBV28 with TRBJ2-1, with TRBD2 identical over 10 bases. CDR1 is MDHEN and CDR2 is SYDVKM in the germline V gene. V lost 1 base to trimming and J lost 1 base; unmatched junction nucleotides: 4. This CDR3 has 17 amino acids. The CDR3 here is CASSLSTSGKSYNEQFF. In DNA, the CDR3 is TGTGCCAGCAGTTTATCTACTAGCGGGAAATCCTACAATGAGCAGTTCTTC.

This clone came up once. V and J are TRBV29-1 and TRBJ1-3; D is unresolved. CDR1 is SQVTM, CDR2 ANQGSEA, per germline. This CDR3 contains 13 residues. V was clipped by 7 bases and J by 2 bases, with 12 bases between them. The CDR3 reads CSAKRAPGNTIYF. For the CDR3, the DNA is TGCAGCGCCAAGAGGGCTCCTGGAAACACCATATATTTT.

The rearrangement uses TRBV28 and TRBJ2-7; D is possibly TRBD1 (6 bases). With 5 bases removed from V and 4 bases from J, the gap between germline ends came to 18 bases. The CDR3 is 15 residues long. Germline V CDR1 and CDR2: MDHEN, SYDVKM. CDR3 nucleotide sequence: TGTGCCAGCAGTCCGGGACAAGCCGGAAGTTACGAGCAGTACTTC. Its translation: CASSPGQAGSYEQYF.

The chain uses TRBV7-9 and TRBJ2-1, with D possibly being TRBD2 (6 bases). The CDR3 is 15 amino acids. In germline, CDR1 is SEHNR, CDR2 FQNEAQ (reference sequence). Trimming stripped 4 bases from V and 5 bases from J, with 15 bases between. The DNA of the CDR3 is TGTGCCAGCAGCTGGAGGAGGGTAGGGGACAATGAGCAGTTCTTC. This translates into CASSWRRVGDNEQFF.

This CDR3 reads CASSSREKLFF. CDR3 sequence (DNA): TGTGCCAGCAGTTCCAGGGAAAAACTGTTTTTT. This chain joins TRBV6-6 and TRBJ1-4; D gene unclear. The CDR3 covers 11 residues. With 4 bases removed from V and 8 bases from J, the gap between germline ends came to 5 bases. Per the germline V gene, CDR1 is MNHNY and CDR2 is SVGAGI (reference sequence).

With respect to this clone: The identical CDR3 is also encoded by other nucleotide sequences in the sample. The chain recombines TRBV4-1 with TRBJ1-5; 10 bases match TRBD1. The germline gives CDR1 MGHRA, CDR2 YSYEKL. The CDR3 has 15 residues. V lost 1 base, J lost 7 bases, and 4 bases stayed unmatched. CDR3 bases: TGCGCCAGCAGCCAAGGGACAGGGGGTGGCCAGCCCCAGCATTTT. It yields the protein CASSQGTGGGQPQHF.

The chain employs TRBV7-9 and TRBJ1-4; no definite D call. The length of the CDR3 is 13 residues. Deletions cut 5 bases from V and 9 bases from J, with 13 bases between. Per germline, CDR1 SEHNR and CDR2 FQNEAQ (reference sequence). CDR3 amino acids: CASSQQEVQKLFF. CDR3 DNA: TGTGCCAGCAGCCAGCAAGAGGTTCAAAAACTGTTTTTT.

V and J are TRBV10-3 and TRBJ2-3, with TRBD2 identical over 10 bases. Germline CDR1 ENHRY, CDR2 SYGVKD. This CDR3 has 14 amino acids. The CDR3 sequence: CAARGTSETDTQYF. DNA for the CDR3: TGTGCTGCACGGGGGACTAGCGAAACAGATACGCAGTATTTT.

As DNA, the CDR3 is TGTGCCAGCAGCTCCACCGGGACAGGGATTTACAATGAGCAGTTCTTC. It translates to CASSSTGTGIYNEQFF. J is TRBJ2-1 and V is TRBV7-9; TRBD1 agrees at 9 bases. This CDR3 spans 16 amino acids. After removal of 4 bases from V and 4 bases from J, the junction contained 8 bases not matched to a gene. Looked up from germline, CDR1 is SEHNR and CDR2 is FQNEAQ (reference sequence).

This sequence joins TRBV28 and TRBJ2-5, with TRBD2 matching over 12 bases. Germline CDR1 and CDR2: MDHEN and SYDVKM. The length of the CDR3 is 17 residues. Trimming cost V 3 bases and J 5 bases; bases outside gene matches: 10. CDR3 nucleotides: TGTGCCAGCAGTTTCCCTAAGACTAGCGGGAGAAGGGAGACCCAGTACTTC. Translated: CASSFPKTSGRRETQYF.

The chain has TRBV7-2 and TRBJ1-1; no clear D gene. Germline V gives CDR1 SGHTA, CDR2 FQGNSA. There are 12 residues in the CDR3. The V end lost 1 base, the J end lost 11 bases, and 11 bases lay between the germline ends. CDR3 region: CASSLVIGGAFF. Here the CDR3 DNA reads TGTGCCAGCAGCTTAGTAATCGGAGGGGCTTTCTTT.